A selection of T cell receptor beta chains follows, all from one sample in a study of T cells in Graves' hyperthyroidism and ophthalmopathy. Via MiXCR, TCRdb re-called the multiplex PCR reads, giving one row per CDR3 protein. The sample has a few hundred thousand distinct CDR3 sequences, about 15% seen once. The source material was blood. All receptors come from a woman aged 25 to 45 with Graves' ophthalmopathy. Each CDR3 is given with its conserved first and last residue. The D gene is left open where the match is weak. Clone sizes are given selectively: once, few, many, or a class where the clone is expanded.

cdr3_aa | cdr3_nt | clone_size | v_call | d_call | j_call
CASSQGPGTGELFF | TGTGCCAGCAGCCAAGGACCGGGGACGGGGGAGCTGTTTTTT | few | TRBV3-1 | NA | TRBJ2-2
CASSIEGGGSFTQYF | TGTGCCAGCAGCATAGAGGGGGGGGGATCCTTTACGCAGTATTTT | many | TRBV7-3 | NA | TRBJ2-3
CASSLGRADGELFF | TGTGCCAGCAGTTTAGGCAGGGCGGACGGGGAGCTGTTTTTT | few | TRBV28 | NA | TRBJ2-2
CASSWDRRRYIQYF | TGTGCCAGCAGTTGGGACAGGAGGAGATACATTCAGTACTTC | many | TRBV28 | TRBD1 | TRBJ2-4
CASSPDLTEVDEQFF | TGTGCCAGCAGCCCCGACCTAACGGAAGTCGACGAGCAGTTCTTC | NA | TRBV9 | NA | TRBJ2-1
CASSPRLRTSGDTQYF | TGTGCCAGCAGCCCCCGACTTAGGACTAGCGGGGATACGCAGTATTTT | many | TRBV11-2 | TRBD2 | TRBJ2-3
CASGKGGSTIYF | TGTGCCAGCGGTAAGGGGGGGAGCACCATATATTTT | NA | TRBV12-3/TRBV12-4 | NA | TRBJ1-3
CASRRGQNTEAFF | TGTGCCAGCCGCAGGGGACAGAACACTGAAGCTTTCTTT | many | TRBV11-2 | NA | TRBJ1-1
CASRRAGASSYNEQFF | TGTGCCAGCAGGCGAGCGGGGGCTAGCTCCTACAATGAGCAGTTCTTC | many | TRBV27 | TRBD2 | TRBJ2-1
CAISGQNNSPLHF | TGTGCCATCTCTGGACAGAATAATTCACCCCTCCACTTT | few | TRBV10-3 | NA | TRBJ1-6
CASSQDWRGTSTDTQYF | TGTGCCAGCAGCCAAGACTGGAGGGGCACTAGCACAGATACGCAGTATTTT | NA | TRBV3-1 | NA | TRBJ2-3
CASSLSYPRTGNNSPLHF | TGTGCCAGCAGTTTATCGTACCCCCGGACAGGGAATAATTCACCCCTCCACTTT | many | TRBV28 | TRBD1 | TRBJ1-6
CATGTSGGDSTDTQYF | TGTGCCACCGGGACTAGCGGGGGGGACTCCACAGATACGCAGTATTTT | NA | TRBV10-3 | TRBD2 | TRBJ2-3
CASSRVAGGNEQFF | TGTGCCAGCAGCAGGGTAGCGGGGGGGAATGAGCAGTTCTTC | NA | TRBV5-5 | TRBD2 | TRBJ2-1
CATSQGNGYTF | TGTGCCACCAGTCAGGGAAATGGCTACACCTTC | few | TRBV24-1 | NA | TRBJ1-2